Listed here are 28 T cell receptor beta chains from one sample, sequenced in a study of CD8 T cells in Susac syndrome. A quantity of about 0.5 to 1 ug RNA underwent reverse transcription using random hexamers. Each CDR3 protein is one row after TCRdb ran MiXCR on the immunoSEQ multiplex PCR reads. The profile shows under 200,000 distinct CDR3 sequences, about 90% of them singletons. Source material: CD4+ T cells from PBMCs. These receptors were obtained from a human donor in good health.

The chain couples TRBV6-1 to TRBJ2-7, with 7 bases lining up with TRBD1. This CDR3 region has 13 residues. Looked up from germline, CDR1 is MNHNS and CDR2 is SASEGT. The J segment lost 7 bases and the V segment lost 5 bases, leaving 8 bases of the junction unmatched. The CDR3 sequence is CASSFDRDGEQYF. The CDR3 region has the DNA TGTGCCAGCAGTTTTGACAGGGATGGGGAGCAGTACTTC.

This CDR3 is CAIRGQGANEQYF. The CDR3 DNA is TGTGCCATCCGAGGACAGGGGGCAAACGAGCAGTACTTC. The chain links TRBV10-3 to TRBJ2-7; 11 positions agree with TRBD1. The CDR3 is 13 amino acids. V gave up 8 bases and J gave up 5 bases; unmatched junction bases: 5. Germline V gene lookup returns CDR1 ENHRY and CDR2 SYGVKD.

The V call is TRBV9, the J call TRBJ2-3; tentative D call: TRBD2 (6 bases). Germline values: CDR1 SGDLS, CDR2 YYNGEE. Trimming cost V 4 bases and J 2 bases, with 8 bases left between them. The CDR3 loop spans 13 amino acids. The CDR3 is CASSRTTTDTQYF. CDR3 coding DNA: TGTGCCAGCAGCCGGACTACCACAGATACGCAGTATTTT. The full variable domain, rest sourced from reference TRBV9 and TRBJ2-3, is DSGVTQTPKHLITATGQRVTLRCSPRSGDLSVYWYQQSLDQGLQFLIQYYNGEERAKGNILERFSAQQFPDLHSELNLSSLELGDSALYFCASSRTTTDTQYFGPGTRLTVL.

V and J are TRBV3-1 and TRBJ2-1; D is ambiguous. Per germline, CDR1 LGHDT and CDR2 YNNKEL (reference sequence). The length of the CDR3 is 11 residues. The ends were cut back, 1 base at V and 10 bases at J, with 5 bases in the middle. As DNA, the CDR3 is TGTGCCAGCAGCCAAGGCGACGAGCAGTTCTTC. This translates into CASSQGDEQFF.

The sample holds one count of this clonotype. CDR3 coding DNA: TGTGCCAGCAGCTTGGGTGGACCGATGAACACTGAAGCTTTCTTT. Its translation: CASSLGGPMNTEAFF. The chain employs TRBV5-4 and TRBJ1-1; D gene ambiguous. Per the germline V gene, CDR1 is SGHNT and CDR2 is YYREEE (reference sequence). Trimming left V 0 bases short and J 0 bases short, with 9 bases between. This CDR3 is 15 amino acids long.

V and J are TRBV7-3 and TRBJ2-3; D is perhaps TRBD1 or TRBD2 (6 bases each). Trimming left V 11 bases short and J 2 bases short, with 17 bases between. CDR3 length: 14 residues. The germline V gene encodes CDR1 SGHTA and CDR2 FQGTGA. The CDR3 loop is CASAVGGTTDTQYF. The CDR3 DNA follows: TGTGCCTCTGCCGTGGGGGGCACCACAGATACGCAGTATTTT.

The chain recombines TRBV18 with TRBJ2-7; maybe TRBD1 (6 bases). CDR3 length: 13 residues. The V gene lost 4 bases and the J gene lost 5 bases, with 12 bases spanning the gap. Germline assignment: CDR1 KGHSH and CDR2 LQKENI. CDR3: CASSLGGRDEQYF. CDR3 in DNA: TGTGCCAGCTCACTTGGGGGCAGGGACGAGCAGTACTTC.

The V and J genes are TRBV2 and TRBJ1-6; a possible D gene is TRBD1 (5 bases). The germline gives CDR1 SNHLY, CDR2 FYNNEI. The CDR3 is made up of 13 amino acids. Between the trimmed V and J ends, which lost 1 base and 10 bases, there was a span of 8 bases. Written as DNA, the CDR3 is TGTGCCAGCAGTGAAGACAGGTCCTCACCCCTCCACTTT. It is translated as CASSEDRSSPLHF.

J is TRBJ2-3 and V is TRBV28; D unresolved. CDR1 and CDR2 (germline): MDHEN, SYDVKM. This CDR3 contains 13 residues. The V and J ends lost 6 bases and 4 bases respectively, with 11 bases between them. The CDR3 reads CASSLLSADTQYF. CDR3 in DNA: TGTGCCAGCAGCCTACTCTCAGCAGATACGCAGTATTTT.

V and J are TRBV4-3 and TRBJ2-1, with 7 positions matching TRBD1. Per germline, CDR1 LGHNA and CDR2 YSLEER. The CDR3 is 16 amino acids. With 2 bases clipped from V and 0 bases from J, the junction kept 4 bases outside the gene matches. The CDR3 region is CASSQQTGSSYNEQFF. DNA for the CDR3: TGCGCCAGCAGCCAACAGACAGGGAGCTCCTACAATGAGCAGTTCTTC.

The chain employs TRBV7-3 and TRBJ2-7, with 8 positions matching TRBD2. This CDR3 spans 16 amino acids. Germline V gene lookup returns CDR1 SGHTA and CDR2 FQGTGA. V lost 1 base to trimming and J lost 2 bases; unmatched junction nucleotides: 7. CDR3 sequence reads: CASSLIGGGTAYEQYF. The DNA for the CDR3 is TGTGCCAGCAGCTTAATCGGGGGGGGAACGGCCTACGAGCAGTACTTC.

CDR3 in amino acids: CASTPPGLYEQYF. The CDR3 DNA reads TGTGCCAGCACCCCCCCAGGGCTCTACGAGCAGTACTTC. The chain couples TRBV25-1 to TRBJ2-7, with D possibly TRBD1 on 5 matching bases. The CDR3 sequence is 13 residues long. From germline, CDR1 is MGHDK and CDR2 SYGVNS. V was trimmed by 7 bases and J by 3 bases, leaving 13 bases between them.

The genes are TRBV9 and TRBJ2-1; D unresolved. This CDR3 has 16 residues. Germline-derived CDR1 and CDR2 are SGDLS and YYNGEE. V was pared by 0 bases and J by 0 bases, with 10 bases between. The CDR3 region has the DNA TGTGCCAGCAGCGTAGGCCTGGGTAACTCCTACAATGAGCAGTTCTTC. Its protein is CASSVGLGNSYNEQFF.

CDR3 DNA: TGCAGTGCGGGAGCGGGGGGGGATCAGCCCCAGCATTTT. This sequence encodes CSAGAGGDQPQHF. The rearrangement uses TRBV20-1 and TRBJ1-5; tentatively, D is TRBD1 (5 bases). The CDR3 length is 13 residues. The V gene's germline CDR1 is DFQATT and CDR2 SNEGSKA (reference sequence). The ends were cut back, 6 bases at V and 5 bases at J, with 14 bases in the middle.

This rearrangement joins TRBV29-1 to TRBJ2-3; 7 bases match TRBD2. With V trimmed by 4 bases and J by 4 bases, 8 bases remained unmatched. Per germline, CDR1 SQVTM and CDR2 ANQGSEA. The CDR3 is made up of 14 amino acids. The chain's CDR3 is CSVARAGRPDTQYF. In DNA, the CDR3 is TGCAGCGTTGCAAGAGCGGGAAGGCCAGATACGCAGTATTTT.

The CDR3 reads CASSYASGGGYTF. The CDR3 DNA is TGTGCCAGCAGTTACGCCTCAGGGGGAGGCTACACCTTC. The chain employs TRBV6-2 or TRBV6-3 and TRBJ1-2, with 7 bases matching TRBD1. CDR1 and CDR2 from the germline V gene are MNHEY and SVGEGT. This CDR3 is 13 amino acids long. With 2 bases clipped from V and 8 bases from J, the junction kept 5 bases outside the gene matches.

The V call is TRBV5-6, the J call TRBJ2-7; D is perhaps TRBD1 or TRBD2 (6 bases each). Germline assignment: CDR1 SGHDT and CDR2 YYEEEE. The CDR3 loop spans 18 amino acids. V lost 3 bases, J lost 1 base, and 23 bases lay in between. The CDR3 sequence: CASSSTGPYGGNSYEQYF. The DNA of the CDR3 is TGTGCCAGCAGCTCGACAGGTCCTTACGGGGGTAATTCCTACGAGCAGTACTTC.

The genes are TRBV14 and TRBJ2-1, with no clear D. V dropped 4 bases and J dropped 4 bases, with 11 bases sitting between them. The CDR3 has 14 amino acids. Germline V gene data show CDR1 as SGHDN and CDR2 as FVKESK. The DNA for the CDR3 is TGTGCCAGCAGCCGTAGGACGATGTACAATGAGCAGTTCTTC. Translated, it gives CASSRRTMYNEQFF.

V gene TRBV18 combines with J gene TRBJ2-7; D gene unclear. V was pared by 1 base and J by 5 bases, with 15 bases between. Germline values: CDR1 KGHSH, CDR2 LQKENI. The CDR3 consists of 15 residues. The CDR3 protein is CASSPRTSVENEQYF. In DNA form, the CDR3 reads TGTGCCAGCTCACCACGGACCAGTGTGGAGAACGAGCAGTACTTC. The full variable domain, with the rest looked up from reference TRBV18 and TRBJ2-7, is NAGVMQNPRHLVRRRGQEARLRCSPMKGHSHVYWYRQLPEEGLKFMVYLQKENIIDESGMPKERFSAEFPKEGPSILRIQQVVRGDSAAYFCASSPRTSVENEQYFGPGTRLTVT.

The chain is built from TRBV6-5 and TRBJ2-7; D remains ambiguous. Germline loops: CDR1 MNHEY, CDR2 SVGAGI. The V and J ends lost 11 bases and 0 bases respectively, with 8 bases between them. There are 11 residues in the CDR3. The CDR3 nucleotides are TGTGCCGCTAGGAGCTCCTACGAGCAGTACTTC. This encodes CAARSSYEQYF.

The rearrangement uses TRBV2 and TRBJ2-7; no reliable D call. V lost 7 bases, J lost 3 bases, and 7 bases lay in between. The V gene's germline CDR1 is SNHLY and CDR2 FYNNEI. This CDR3 has 11 residues. CDR3 bases: TGTGCCAGCACGGACGGCTACGAGCAGTACTTC. This encodes CASTDGYEQYF.

The rearrangement uses TRBV7-9 and TRBJ2-1; 7 nucleotides match TRBD1. After removal of 5 bases from V and 7 bases from J, the junction contained 14 bases not matched to a gene. The CDR3 is 16 residues long. Germline-derived CDR1 and CDR2 are SEHNR and FQNEAQ (reference sequence). The CDR3 here is CASSAVATGPRNEQFF. The CDR3, as DNA: TGTGCCAGCAGCGCGGTGGCGACAGGGCCAAGGAATGAGCAGTTCTTC.

The chain is built from TRBV19 and TRBJ2-2; tentative D call: TRBD2 (7 bases). The CDR3 is 16 amino acids. Germline V gene lookup returns CDR1 LNHDA and CDR2 SQIVND (reference sequence). V was pared by 7 bases and J by 5 bases, with 20 bases between. The CDR3 here is CASISLGGLETGELFF. The CDR3 nucleotides read TGTGCCAGTATTTCGTTGGGGGGGCTAGAGACCGGGGAGCTGTTTTTT.

This sequence joins TRBV5-1 and TRBJ1-1; no reliable D call. The CDR3 extends over 13 amino acids. V was clipped by 0 bases and J by 5 bases, with 8 bases between them. Germline lookup yields CDR1 SGHRS and CDR2 YFSETQ. The CDR3 reads CASSLARPTEAFF. In DNA, the CDR3 is TGCGCCAGCAGCTTGGCCCGCCCAACTGAAGCTTTCTTT.

J is TRBJ2-2 and V is TRBV12-3 or TRBV12-4, with TRBD2 matching over 9 bases. After removal of 8 bases from V and 3 bases from J, the junction contained 4 bases not matched to a gene. The CDR3 length is 14 residues. DNA of the CDR3: TGTGCCAGCGGTAGCGGGGGATACACCGGGGAGCTGTTTTTT. Amino acids: CASGSGGYTGELFF.

The rearrangement uses TRBV7-8 and TRBJ1-5, with no clear D. CDR3 size: 17 residues. Trimming took off 5 bases at V and 3 bases at J, with 20 bases between the two ends. Germline CDR1 SGHVS, CDR2 FQNEAQ. CDR3 region: CASSLHSGRLSNQPQHF. CDR3 DNA sequence: TGTGCCAGCAGCCTCCATTCCGGGCGCCTGTCCAATCAGCCCCAGCATTTT. Using reference TRBV7-8 and TRBJ1-5 for the parts outside the CDR3, the full variable domain is GAGVSQSPRYKVAKRGQDVALRCDPISGHVSLFWYQQALGQGPEFLTYFQNEAQLDKSGLPSDRFFAERPEGSVSTLKIQRTQQEDSAVYLCASSLHSGRLSNQPQHFGDGTRLSIL.

The chain carries TRBV18 and TRBJ2-7; TRBD1 matches 7 bases. The germline CDR1 and CDR2 sequences are KGHSH and LQKENI. The V segment lost 3 bases and the J segment 7 bases; nucleotides outside the gene matches: 6. The CDR3 covers 13 residues. The CDR3: CASSPSDRAEQYF. The CDR3 DNA sequence: TGTGCCAGCTCACCGTCCGACAGGGCGGAGCAGTACTTC.

V gene TRBV7-3 combines with J gene TRBJ2-1; TRBD2 aligns across 10 bases. The length of the CDR3 is 16 residues. The J segment lost 3 bases and the V segment lost 5 bases, leaving 7 bases of the junction unmatched. The germline V gene encodes CDR1 SGHTA and CDR2 FQGTGA. The CDR3 region has the DNA TGTGCCAGCAGCCTTTCAGCGGGAGGGCACTACAATGAGCAGTTCTTC. Amino acid sequence: CASSLSAGGHYNEQFF.